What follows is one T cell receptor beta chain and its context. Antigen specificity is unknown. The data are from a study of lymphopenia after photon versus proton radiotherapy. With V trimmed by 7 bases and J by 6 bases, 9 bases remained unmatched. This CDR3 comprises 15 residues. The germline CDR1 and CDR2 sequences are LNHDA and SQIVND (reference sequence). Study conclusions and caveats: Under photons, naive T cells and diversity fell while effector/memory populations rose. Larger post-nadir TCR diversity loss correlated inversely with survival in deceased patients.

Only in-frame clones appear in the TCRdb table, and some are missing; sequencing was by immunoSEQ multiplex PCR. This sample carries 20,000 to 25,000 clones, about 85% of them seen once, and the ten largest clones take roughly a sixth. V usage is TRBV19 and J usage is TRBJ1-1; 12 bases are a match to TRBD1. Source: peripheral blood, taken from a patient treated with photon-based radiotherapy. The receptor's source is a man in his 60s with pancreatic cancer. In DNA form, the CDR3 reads TGTGCCAGTAAGGGACAGGGGGCACCTCAAGCTGAAGCTTTCTTT. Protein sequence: CASKGQGAPQAEAFF.